This T cell receptor beta chain was identified in a study of cytomegalovirus exposure and HLA in healthy donors. Points from the study as a whole: In a later analysis, TCR association rates varied by HLA locus: DRB1 most, HLA-C fewest. In a later analysis, TCR beta V- and J-gene trimming was associated with a missense DCLRE1C variant.

Use of 60 Vbeta and 13 Jbeta primers characterized the PCR. Libraries were prepared by immunoSEQ multiplex PCR; TCRdb keeps only in-frame clonotypes and omits some of them. The sample shows about 120,000 clones, over 60% of them seen only once. The V gene end was trimmed by 5 bases and the J gene end by 0 bases; junction bases not matched to a gene: 7. The CDR3 has 16 residues. CDR1 PRHDT and CDR2 FYEKMQ come from the germline V gene (reference sequence). Of note for this clone: Its antigen remains unknown.

The J gene is TRBJ2-1, the V gene TRBV13; TRBD1 aligns across 7 bases. Material: PBMCs. This TCR was recovered from a man between 25 and 39 years old in good health and CMV-seropositive. CDR3 amino acids: CASSLQTGTSYNEQFF. The CDR3 bases are TGTGCCAGCAGCCTCCAGACAGGGACCTCCTACAATGAGCAGTTCTTC.